Listed below are T cell receptor beta chains from one sample, sequenced in a study of cytomegalovirus exposure and HLA in healthy donors. Here immunoSEQ multiplex PCR was the method, and the copy in TCRdb shows in-frame clones only, minus some. The sample shows about 200,000 clones, 79% of them seen only once. Sequencing used PBMCs. The receptors were sampled from a male donor in good health and CMV-seropositive. The CDR3 runs from the conserved cysteine through the conserved F or W. A D gene is named only where the DNA matches it firmly. Clone size is given for some rows only: seen once, a few or many times, or a class if the clone is expanded.

v_gene: TRBV6-5; abundance: NA; d_gene: TRBD1; j_gene: TRBJ2-7; CDR3aa: CASSFDRGTPSYEQYF; CDR3nt: TGTGCCAGCAGTTTCGACAGGGGGACTCCTTCCTACGAGCAGTACTTC
v_gene: TRBV5-6; abundance: NA; d_gene: NA; j_gene: TRBJ2-1; CDR3aa: CASGSFFRDLQFF; CDR3nt: TGTGCCAGCGGCTCTTTCTTCCGGGACTTGCAGTTCTTC
v_gene: TRBV27; abundance: NA; d_gene: NA; j_gene: TRBJ1-5; CDR3aa: CASSLTSGMGGAQHF; CDR3nt: TGTGCCAGCAGTTTAACTTCAGGGATGGGAGGAGCCCAGCATTTT
v_gene: TRBV7-6; abundance: NA; d_gene: NA; j_gene: TRBJ2-5; CDR3aa: CASSSEGGAETQYF; CDR3nt: TGTGCCAGCAGCTCCGAGGGGGGGGCGGAGACCCAGTACTTC
v_gene: TRBV5-4; abundance: NA; d_gene: TRBD2; j_gene: TRBJ2-3; CDR3aa: CASSSLAENTDTQYF; CDR3nt: TGTGCCAGCAGCTCACTAGCGGAGAACACAGATACGCAGTATTTT
v_gene: TRBV7-2; abundance: once; d_gene: NA; j_gene: TRBJ1-2; CDR3aa: CASSLDSVSGYTF; CDR3nt: TGTGCCAGCAGCTTAGACTCCGTATCTGGCTACACCTTC
v_gene: TRBV18; abundance: NA; d_gene: NA; j_gene: TRBJ1-1; CDR3aa: CASSPVMTAEAFF; CDR3nt: TGTGCCAGCTCACCGGTCATGACAGCTGAAGCTTTCTTT
v_gene: TRBV28; abundance: NA; d_gene: TRBD1; j_gene: TRBJ1-5; CDR3aa: CASGGAGGRNQPQHF; CDR3nt: TGTGCCAGCGGAGGGGCAGGGGGGCGGAATCAGCCCCAGCATTTT
v_gene: TRBV18; abundance: few; d_gene: NA; j_gene: TRBJ2-2; CDR3aa: CASSPPGLSTGELFF; CDR3nt: TGTGCCAGCTCACCACCGGGACTCTCAACCGGGGAGCTGTTTTTT
v_gene: TRBV7-2; abundance: NA; d_gene: TRBD1; j_gene: TRBJ1-5; CDR3aa: CASSLTGVQPQHF; CDR3nt: TGTGCCAGCAGCCTGACAGGGGTTCAGCCCCAGCATTTT
v_gene: TRBV19; abundance: NA; d_gene: NA; j_gene: TRBJ2-1; CDR3aa: CASSIAEGAKQFF; CDR3nt: TGTGCCAGTAGTATAGCGGAGGGGGCGAAGCAGTTCTTC
v_gene: TRBV5-6; abundance: NA; d_gene: NA; j_gene: TRBJ2-7; CDR3aa: CASSLAAGGSSYEQYF; CDR3nt: TGTGCCAGCAGCTTAGCGGCAGGCGGTAGCTCCTACGAGCAGTACTTC
v_gene: TRBV19; abundance: NA; d_gene: TRBD1; j_gene: TRBJ1-1; CDR3aa: CASSADRGTEAFF; CDR3nt: TGTGCCAGTAGTGCCGACAGGGGGACTGAAGCTTTCTTT
v_gene: TRBV7-8; abundance: NA; d_gene: NA; j_gene: TRBJ1-2; CDR3aa: CASSSGVQGYTF; CDR3nt: TGTGCCAGCAGCTCCGGGGTTCAAGGCTACACCTTC
v_gene: TRBV7-3; abundance: NA; d_gene: NA; j_gene: TRBJ1-2; CDR3aa: CASSLNGGNYGYTF; CDR3nt: TGTGCCAGCAGCTTAAACGGCGGGAACTATGGCTACACCTTC
v_gene: TRBV7-2; abundance: once; d_gene: TRBD1; j_gene: TRBJ2-7; CDR3aa: CASSQGTDGYEQYF; CDR3nt: TGTGCCAGCAGCCAAGGGACAGACGGCTACGAGCAGTACTTC
v_gene: TRBV2; abundance: NA; d_gene: TRBD2; j_gene: TRBJ2-1; CDR3aa: CASSVAGHEQFF; CDR3nt: TGTGCCAGCAGTGTAGCGGGGCATGAGCAGTTCTTC
v_gene: TRBV7-2; abundance: NA; d_gene: NA; j_gene: TRBJ1-2; CDR3aa: CASKELDRQDSIYGYTF; CDR3nt: TGTGCCAGCAAAGAACTTGACCGACAGGATTCGATCTATGGCTACACCTTC
v_gene: TRBV5-6; abundance: NA; d_gene: TRBD2; j_gene: TRBJ2-3; CDR3aa: CASSLKWSSGRNTQYF; CDR3nt: TGTGCCAGCAGCTTGAAATGGTCTAGCGGGCGGAATACGCAGTATTTT
v_gene: TRBV20-1; abundance: NA; d_gene: NA; j_gene: TRBJ2-7; CDR3aa: CSASRGFEQYF; CDR3nt: TGCAGTGCTAGCAGGGGTTTTGAGCAGTACTTC
v_gene: TRBV27; abundance: NA; d_gene: TRBD1; j_gene: TRBJ1-5; CDR3aa: CASSPHRGRQPQHF; CDR3nt: TGTGCCAGCAGTCCTCACAGGGGACGCCAGCCCCAGCATTTT
v_gene: TRBV5-1; abundance: few; d_gene: NA; j_gene: TRBJ2-5; CDR3aa: CASSFSRRRETQYF; CDR3nt: TGCGCCAGCAGCTTCAGCCGGAGGCGGGAGACCCAGTACTTC
v_gene: TRBV7-2; abundance: NA; d_gene: NA; j_gene: TRBJ1-2; CDR3aa: CASTAYGGDGYTF; CDR3nt: TGTGCCAGCACCGCCTACGGGGGAGATGGCTACACCTTC
v_gene: TRBV6-5; abundance: NA; d_gene: NA; j_gene: TRBJ2-2; CDR3aa: CASSYDGTTNTGELFF; CDR3nt: TGTGCCAGCAGTTACGACGGGACAACGAACACCGGGGAGCTGTTTTTT
v_gene: TRBV25-1; abundance: NA; d_gene: TRBD2; j_gene: TRBJ2-3; CDR3aa: CASSGYLWGTRSDTQYF; CDR3nt: TGTGCCAGCAGTGGCTACCTTTGGGGGACTAGATCAGATACGCAGTATTTT
v_gene: TRBV30; abundance: NA; d_gene: TRBD2; j_gene: TRBJ2-1; CDR3aa: CAWNRLAGVRGQGNEQFF; CDR3nt: TGTGCCTGGAACCGACTAGCGGGAGTAAGGGGTCAAGGTAATGAGCAGTTCTTC
v_gene: TRBV9; abundance: once; d_gene: NA; j_gene: TRBJ1-6; CDR3aa: CASSVAHGDMRSPLHF; CDR3nt: TGTGCCAGCAGCGTAGCCCATGGGGACATGAGATCACCTCTCCACTTT
v_gene: TRBV11-3; abundance: NA; d_gene: TRBD2; j_gene: TRBJ2-1; CDR3aa: CASSLSSGRANEQFF; CDR3nt: TGTGCCAGCAGCCTTTCTAGCGGGAGGGCCAATGAGCAGTTCTTC
v_gene: TRBV6-5; abundance: NA; d_gene: TRBD2; j_gene: TRBJ2-1; CDR3aa: CASSVLAGGPNEQFF; CDR3nt: TGTGCCAGCAGTGTACTAGCGGGGGGACCCAATGAGCAGTTCTTC
v_gene: TRBV28; abundance: few; d_gene: TRBD1; j_gene: TRBJ2-7; CDR3aa: CASSLRTGYEQYF; CDR3nt: TGTGCCAGCAGTTTAAGGACAGGCTACGAGCAGTACTTC
v_gene: TRBV25-1; abundance: NA; d_gene: NA; j_gene: TRBJ2-7; CDR3aa: CASRHITYRKSSYEQYF; CDR3nt: TGTGCCAGCAGACACATAACATACAGGAAAAGCTCCTACGAGCAGTACTTC
v_gene: TRBV9; abundance: once; d_gene: NA; j_gene: TRBJ2-4; CDR3aa: CASSPHEGIQYF; CDR3nt: TGTGCCAGCAGTCCTCACGAGGGCATTCAGTACTTC
v_gene: TRBV18; abundance: NA; d_gene: NA; j_gene: TRBJ2-1; CDR3aa: CASSPLGAGVDEQFF; CDR3nt: TGTGCCAGCTCACCACTCGGGGCAGGGGTGGATGAGCAGTTCTTC
v_gene: TRBV14; abundance: NA; d_gene: NA; j_gene: TRBJ2-7; CDR3aa: CASSQEGLAWGYEQYF; CDR3nt: TGTGCCAGCAGCCAAGAAGGTCTAGCGTGGGGCTACGAGCAGTACTTC
v_gene: TRBV7-2; abundance: NA; d_gene: TRBD2; j_gene: TRBJ2-3; CDR3aa: CASSGRLAGAITDTQYF; CDR3nt: TGTGCCAGCAGCGGGAGACTAGCGGGAGCGATCACAGATACGCAGTATTTT
v_gene: TRBV6-6; abundance: NA; d_gene: NA; j_gene: TRBJ2-3; CDR3aa: CASSFRTTGKDTQYF; CDR3nt: TGTGCCAGCAGTTTTCGAACAACAGGAAAAGATACGCAGTATTTT
v_gene: TRBV7-2; abundance: few; d_gene: NA; j_gene: TRBJ1-1; CDR3aa: CASSAASYLEAFF; CDR3nt: TGTGCCAGCAGCGCCGCGAGCTACCTTGAAGCTTTCTTT